The 3 T cell receptor beta chains given below trace back to one sample, sequenced in a study of shared clonotypes between healthy human individuals. Repertoires were generated with immunoSEQ multiplex PCR, while TCRdb's copy carries only in-frame clones and drops some. Found here are 2 million or so clones, 95% of them singletons; the top ten hold approximately 0.13%. The sequencing input was naive CD4+ T cells sorted from blood. Subset given: CD45RA+ positively selected. The receptor set was obtained from a man aged 18 to 35 in good health.

The CDR3: CASSDPGQPQHF. The CDR3 DNA follows: TGTGCCAGCAGTGACCCAGGGCAGCCCCAGCATTTT. The chain joins TRBV6-6 to TRBJ1-5, with D perhaps TRBD1 (5 bases). Germline CDR1 and CDR2: MNHNY and SVGAGI (reference sequence). V was trimmed by 5 bases and J by 7 bases, leaving 9 bases between them. CDR3 length: 12 residues.

A word on this clone: This sample also contains other DNA sequences that code for the same CDR3. The CDR3 nucleotides are TGTGCCAGCAGTTTGACAGGGGGCACTGAAGCTTTCTTT. Its protein product is CASSLTGGTEAFF. This chain joins TRBV6-6 and TRBJ1-1; the match to TRBD1 covers 9 bases. The CDR3 loop spans 13 amino acids. The germline CDR1 and CDR2 sequences are MNHNY and SVGAGI (reference sequence). V trimming: 4 bases; J trimming: 4 bases; junction bases outside the gene matches: 1.

This clone was seen once. CDR3 residues: CASSSLGQGVEQFF. The CDR3 DNA sequence: TGTGCCAGCAGCTCCCTTGGACAGGGGGTTGAGCAGTTCTTC. V gene TRBV7-6 combines with J gene TRBJ2-1; TRBD1 aligns across 10 bases. Germline CDR1 and CDR2: SGHVS and FNYEAQ. CDR3 size: 14 residues. The V segment lost 4 bases and the J segment 9 bases; nucleotides outside the gene matches: 6.